These 18 T cell receptor beta chains originate from one sample sequenced in a study of breast tumors, draining lymph nodes, adjacent tissues. Samples came from axillary lymph nodes draining the breast cancer. TCRdb itself ran the multiplex PCR reads through MiXCR, one entry per CDR3 protein. Of approximately 250,000 distinct CDR3 sequences in the sample, less than 35% were seen once. Sequenced input: axillary lymph node tissue. Every receptor here comes from a female donor with breast cancer. Some clones in this sample may be carry-over from other donors' samples.

This clonotype was observed a few times. A read error may be the cause here, since a much bigger clone is one base away. This sequence joins TRBV20-1 and TRBJ2-1; 12 positions match TRBD2. The CDR3 length is 15 residues. Germline V lookup: CDR1 DFQATT, CDR2 SNEGSKA (reference sequence). V shed 1 base and J 6 bases; nucleotides not matched to a gene: 4. The CDR3 DNA reads as TGCAGTGCTAGAGTAGGGACTAGCGGGCCCAATGAGCAGTTCTTC. Protein sequence: CSARVGTSGPNEQFF.

This clonotype showed up just a few times. This chain links TRBV6-1 with TRBJ2-1; no reliable D call. Trimming pared 3 bases from V and 8 bases from J, leaving 2 bases between. The germline V gene has CDR1 MNHNS and CDR2 SASEGT. The CDR3 runs 10 residues. CDR3 protein: CASSDYEQFF. CDR3 nucleotides: TGTGCCAGCAGTGACTATGAGCAGTTCTTC.

This clonotype was picked up many times. CDR3 loop: CASSQIAGAYNEQFF. The CDR3, as DNA: TGTGCCAGCAGCCAAATAGCGGGAGCCTACAATGAGCAGTTCTTC. This rearrangement joins TRBV4-2 to TRBJ2-1; TRBD2 agrees at 9 bases. V lost 2 bases to trimming and J lost 2 bases; unmatched junction nucleotides: 1. This CDR3 is 15 amino acids long. In germline, CDR1 is LGHNA, CDR2 YNFKEQ.

A single count supports this clonotype. This sequence joins TRBV7-3 and TRBJ1-2, with a weak D call TRBD1 (6 bases). The ends were cut back, 5 bases at V and 8 bases at J, with 18 bases in the middle. This CDR3 has 14 residues. In germline, CDR1 is SGHTA, CDR2 FQGTGA. The CDR3 DNA reads TGTGCCAGCAGCGAGGAGGGGGGCGCGGGCGGCTACACCTTC. This translates into CASSEEGGAGGYTF.

CDR3 bases: TGTGCCAGCAGCTTACAGCAAAAGAACACTGAAGCTTTCTTT. Translating gives CASSLQQKNTEAFF. V gene TRBV11-2 combines with J gene TRBJ1-1; no clear D gene. V lost 2 bases to trimming and J lost 1 base, with 8 bases between them. This CDR3 spans 14 amino acids. The germline gives CDR1 SGHAT, CDR2 FQNNGV.

This clonotype was seen at least ten times. The chain is built from TRBV7-2 and TRBJ2-5, with D tentatively TRBD1 or TRBD2 (5 bases each). Trimming took 5 bases from V and 5 from J, leaving 15 bases between them. Germline CDR1 and CDR2: SGHTA and FQGNSA. CDR3 size: 14 residues. CDR3: CASSPDWGTETQYF. The CDR3 nucleotides are TGTGCCAGCAGCCCCGACTGGGGGACCGAGACCCAGTACTTC.

The table lists this clonotype with many counts. The genes are TRBV7-2 and TRBJ2-3; 7 nucleotides match TRBD2. The CDR3 length is 14 residues. The germline CDR1 and CDR2 sequences are SGHTA and FQGNSA. J lost 7 bases, V lost 1 base, and 5 bases had no gene match. The CDR3 DNA reads TGTGCCAGCAGCTTAGGCGGGGGTGCAAATACGCAGTATTTT. As protein: CASSLGGGANTQYF.

This clonotype was observed many times. V usage is TRBV7-3 and J usage is TRBJ2-3, with TRBD2 matching over 9 bases. V dropped 2 bases and J dropped 2; count of bases not matched to a gene: 2. The CDR3 has 15 amino acids. CDR1 and CDR2 from the germline V gene are SGHTA and FQGTGA. CDR3 bases: TGTGCCAGCAGCTTAGGCGGGGGGGTCACAGATACGCAGTATTTT. It translates to CASSLGGGVTDTQYF.

This clonotype was counted ten times or more. This rearrangement joins TRBV18 to TRBJ1-3; no clear D. CDR1 is KGHSH and CDR2 is LQKENI in the germline V gene. Trimming shortened V by 3 bases and J by 7 bases, and 16 bases separated the two germline ends. The CDR3 has 15 residues. Here the CDR3 reads CASSPGSVSGNTIYF. CDR3 in DNA: TGTGCCAGCTCACCGGGCTCGGTCTCGGGTAACACCATATATTTT.

The chain uses TRBV20-1 and TRBJ1-5, with 10 bases matching TRBD1. V was pared by 3 bases and J by 3 bases, with 8 bases of the junction left unmatched. The CDR3 extends over 16 amino acids. Germline assignment: CDR1 DFQATT and CDR2 SNEGSKA (reference sequence). The CDR3: CSARLPGQGINQPQHF. As DNA, the CDR3 is TGCAGTGCTAGGCTTCCGGGACAGGGGATCAATCAGCCCCAGCATTTT.

The chain links TRBV7-2 to TRBJ2-3; 7 bases are a match to TRBD1. CDR1 and CDR2 from the germline V gene are SGHTA and FQGNSA. V shed 5 bases, J shed 5 bases, and the junction held 7 bases outside the gene matches. This CDR3 region has 14 residues. CDR3 DNA sequence: TGTGCCAGCAGCCAGGGGGACAGTAAAGATACGCAGTATTTT. Translation: CASSQGDSKDTQYF.

The chain joins TRBV20-1 to TRBJ1-4; 9 bases fit TRBD1. The CDR3 has 12 residues. V shed 6 bases, J shed 7 bases, and the junction held 3 bases outside the gene matches. CDR1 and CDR2 (germline): DFQATT, SNEGSKA (reference sequence). The CDR3 is CSADRGGEKLFF. The CDR3 bases are TGCAGTGCCGACAGGGGGGGTGAAAAACTGTTTTTT.

In its sample, this clonotype was seen many times. The rearrangement links TRBV15 to TRBJ2-5; D unclear. V was trimmed by 0 bases and J by 3 bases, leaving 14 bases between them. This CDR3 region has 16 residues. Germline CDR1 is LNHNV and CDR2 is YYDKDF (reference sequence). The CDR3 is CATSRDRTVPKETQYF. In nucleotides, the CDR3 is TGTGCCACCAGCAGAGATCGGACGGTTCCAAAAGAGACCCAGTACTTC. Using reference TRBV15 and TRBJ2-5 for the parts outside the CDR3, the full variable domain is DAMVIQNPRYQVTQFGKPVTLSCSQTLNHNVMYWYQQKSSQAPKLLFHYYDKDFNNEADTPDNFQSRRPNTSFCFLDIRSPGLGDTAMYLCATSRDRTVPKETQYFGPGTRLLVL.

This clonotype was counted at least ten times. This chain uses TRBV10-2 with TRBJ1-4; D is ambiguous. V lost 5 bases and J lost 5, with 3 bases in between. CDR3 length: 11 amino acids. The germline CDR1 and CDR2 sequences are WSHSY and SAAADI. This chain's CDR3 is CASSTNEKLFF. The CDR3 DNA follows: TGCGCCAGCAGTACCAATGAAAAACTGTTTTTT.

For this clonotype: This clone may be a read error of a much larger clone one base away. The CDR3 nucleotides are TGCAGAGTTTCCTCGAACACTGAAGCTTCCTTT. Translated, it gives CRVSSNTEASF. This chain links TRBV20-1 with TRBJ1-1; D not resolved. The CDR3 runs 11 residues. The germline V gene encodes CDR1 DFQATT and CDR2 SNEGSKA (reference sequence).

The sample holds many counts of this clonotype. The gene calls are TRBV9 and TRBJ2-1; 11 bases align to TRBD2. V trimming: 0 bases; J trimming: 11 bases; junction bases outside the gene matches: 4. The CDR3 covers 14 residues. Per the germline V gene, CDR1 is SGDLS and CDR2 is YYNGEE. The CDR3 reads CASSVAGTSGKQFF. DNA for the CDR3: TGTGCCAGCAGCGTAGCGGGGACTAGCGGCAAGCAGTTCTTC.

This clonotype was seen repeatedly, ten times or more. The V gene is TRBV20-1, the J gene TRBJ2-1, with D hard to call. Looked up from germline, CDR1 is DFQATT and CDR2 is SNEGSKA (reference sequence). V dropped 2 bases and J dropped 0 bases, with 8 bases sitting between them. The CDR3 contains 14 residues. The CDR3 here is CSARYPTSYNEQFF. The DNA of the CDR3 is TGCAGTGCTAGATACCCAACCTCCTACAATGAGCAGTTCTTC.

This clonotype was seen ten or more times. The rearrangement joins TRBV7-9 to TRBJ2-1; the match to TRBD1 covers 7 bases. The trim removed 7 bases at V and 6 bases at J, leaving 12 bases unmatched. Per germline, CDR1 SEHNR and CDR2 FQNEAQ (reference sequence). The CDR3 spans 15 residues. This chain's CDR3 is CASTKTGSPINEQFF. The DNA for the CDR3 is TGTGCCAGCACCAAGACAGGGTCCCCAATCAATGAGCAGTTCTTC.